The 30 T cell receptor beta chains below come from one sample, sequenced in a study of blood T cell repertoires in COVID-19 (TCRdb year 2020). Library construction relied on the immunoSEQ multiplex PCR assay. This is the immuneACCESS table as TCRdb keeps it, with only in-frame sequences that have V and J called. A part of the clones is gone; compared with another copy, unresolved V genes explain less than half, and the rest is unexplained. In all, the sample holds about 310,000 clones, and over 75% of those were seen once. 1% of the sample is in the top ten clones. The sequenced sample was peripheral blood. These receptors originate from a man aged 45-60 years with active or convalescent COVID-19.

The chain joins TRBV29-1 to TRBJ2-7, with D perhaps matching TRBD1 (6 bases). Germline V lookup: CDR1 SQVTM, CDR2 ANQGSEA. The CDR3 is 11 residues long. V shed 7 bases and J shed 3 bases, with 10 bases lying between them. The CDR3 nucleotides read TGCAGCGGTGGACAGATCTACGAGCAGTACTTC. Translated, it gives CSGGQIYEQYF.

The CDR3 sequence: CASSSGTGTYEQYF. The CDR3, as DNA: TGTGCCAGTAGCTCCGGGACAGGGACCTACGAGCAGTACTTC. The chain employs TRBV19 and TRBJ2-7; 9 bases fit TRBD1. V was clipped by 6 bases and J by 2 bases; unmatched bases: 5. The CDR3 spans 14 residues. Germline CDR1 LNHDA, CDR2 SQIVND (reference sequence).

In its sample, this clone was seen a few times. The rearrangement links TRBV28 to TRBJ2-1, with 7 bases matching TRBD1. The germline V gene encodes CDR1 MDHEN and CDR2 SYDVKM. The V segment lost 6 bases and the J segment 6 bases; nucleotides outside the gene matches: 2. The CDR3 has 12 residues. The CDR3 here is CASRTGFNEQFF. DNA of the CDR3: TGTGCCAGCAGGACAGGGTTCAATGAGCAGTTCTTC.

The CDR3 spells CASRGIGTGGSNQPQHF. In DNA, the CDR3 is TGTGCCAGCAGGGGGATAGGGACAGGGGGAAGCAATCAGCCCCAGCATTTT. J is TRBJ1-5 and V is TRBV27; 11 positions match TRBD1. Trimming removed 6 bases from V and 1 base from J; junction bases left unmatched: 8. Germline CDR1 is MNHEY and CDR2 is SMNVEV (reference sequence). The CDR3 loop spans 17 amino acids.

This rearrangement joins TRBV4-3 to TRBJ2-1; 8 positions agree with TRBD2. Trimming took 0 bases from V and 1 from J; bases not matched to a gene: 8. The germline gives CDR1 LGHNA, CDR2 YSLEER. This CDR3 is built from 18 residues. CDR3 sequence (DNA): TGCGCCAGCAGCCAAGATATGAGCGGGGGTAAATCCTACAATGAGCAGTTCTTC. Protein: CASSQDMSGGKSYNEQFF.

Note on this clone: The identical CDR3 is also encoded by other nucleotide sequences in the sample. The gene calls are TRBV3-1 (or the pseudogene TRBV3-2) and TRBJ2-3; TRBD2 matches at 14 bases. CDR1 and CDR2 (germline): LGHDT, YNNKEL (reference sequence). This CDR3 is built from 16 residues. V lost 4 bases and J lost 1; bases outside the gene matches: 1. CDR3 nucleotide sequence: TGTGCCAGCAGCCCGGGACTAGCGGGAGGCACAGATACGCAGTATTTT. It yields the protein CASSPGLAGGTDTQYF.

The rearrangement uses TRBV28 and TRBJ2-1, with TRBD2 matching 8 bases. The CDR3 runs to 13 residues. The V gene's germline CDR1 is MDHEN and CDR2 SYDVKM. V was clipped by 7 bases and J by 6 bases; unmatched bases: 5. Here the CDR3 reads CASKAGGVNEQFF. The CDR3 nucleotides are TGTGCCAGCAAGGCGGGAGGAGTCAATGAGCAGTTCTTC.

The chain joins TRBV6-5 to TRBJ1-2, with 7 bases identical to TRBD1. The CDR3 length is 12 residues. Germline V gene lookup returns CDR1 MNHEY and CDR2 SVGAGI. V lost 6 bases to trimming and J lost 2 bases; unmatched junction nucleotides: 0. The CDR3 DNA reads TGTGCCAGCAGGGGACAGAACTATGGCTACACCTTC. Translation: CASRGQNYGYTF.

This clone came up once. This rearrangement joins TRBV1 to TRBJ2-7; the D call in the table, TRBD1, was not verified against the DNA. TRBV1 is flagged as a pseudogene. The CDR3 runs 15 residues. The CDR3 region is CTSRQSPGQSYEQYF. In nucleotides, the CDR3 is TGCACCAGCAGACAATCGCCGGGACAGTCCTACGAGCAGTACTTC.

The chain joins TRBV18 to TRBJ1-2, with 9 bases matching TRBD1. In germline, CDR1 is KGHSH, CDR2 LQKENI. Trimming at V came to 4 bases and at J to 8 bases, leaving 8 bases not matched to a gene. The CDR3 has 14 residues. In DNA form, the CDR3 reads TGTGCCAGCTCACTAGGGACAGGGATGTTGGGCTACACCTTC. It specifies CASSLGTGMLGYTF.

This sequence joins TRBV28 and TRBJ1-4; 9 bases map to TRBD1. The germline CDR1 and CDR2 sequences are MDHEN and SYDVKM. The CDR3 extends over 17 amino acids. After removal of 6 bases from V and 0 bases from J, the junction contained 8 bases not matched to a gene. CDR3 sequence: CASSPIRQGATNEKLFF. The CDR3 region has the DNA TGTGCCAGCAGCCCCATCCGACAGGGGGCAACTAATGAAAAACTGTTTTTT.

Only a few counts were recorded for this clone. The chain is built from TRBV19 and TRBJ1-6; TRBD1 matches at 8 bases. The CDR3 loop spans 17 amino acids. Germline loops: CDR1 LNHDA, CDR2 SQIVND (reference sequence). With 4 bases clipped from V and 4 bases from J, the junction kept 9 bases outside the gene matches. The CDR3 DNA sequence: TGTGCCAGTAGTACTGGACAGGGCCTTGAGTATAATTCACCCCTCCACTTT. Protein sequence: CASSTGQGLEYNSPLHF.

This sequence joins TRBV20-1 and TRBJ2-2; D possibly corresponds to TRBD2 (5 bases). This CDR3 contains 12 residues. Germline V gene data show CDR1 as DFQATT and CDR2 as SNEGSKA (reference sequence). Deletions cut 3 bases from V and 5 bases from J, with 7 bases between. CDR3 nucleotide sequence: TGCAGTGCTAGTAGCGCAACCGGGGAGCTGTTTTTT. Its protein product is CSASSATGELFF.

The J gene is TRBJ2-3, the V gene TRBV5-1, with 10 bases aligning to TRBD2. The germline CDR1 and CDR2 sequences are SGHRS and YFSETQ. Germline trimming cut 0 bases from V and 6 bases from J; bases unmatched to any gene: 7. The CDR3 loop spans 16 amino acids. The CDR3 coding sequence is TGCGCCAGCAGCTTGGGGCCTAGCGGGAGTGGCGATACGCAGTATTTT. This encodes CASSLGPSGSGDTQYF.

Remarks on this clone: The same CDR3 can be traced to other DNA sequences in this sample. V and J are TRBV21-1 and TRBJ2-7; whether TRBD1, the table's D call, matches the DNA was not checked. TRBV21-1 is an annotated pseudogene. The CDR3 has 13 residues. As DNA, the CDR3 is TGTGCCAGCAGTCGGGACAGGGGATACGAGCAGTACTTC. Its protein is CASSRDRGYEQYF.

The chain uses TRBV24-1 and TRBJ1-5, with 12 bases lining up with TRBD1. Germline lookup yields CDR1 KGHDR and CDR2 SFDVKD. The CDR3 runs 18 residues. Trimming cost V 3 bases and J 6 bases; bases outside gene matches: 11. CDR3 sequence reads: CATSDAGTGGRWGQPQHF. CDR3 in DNA: TGTGCCACCAGTGATGCCGGGACAGGGGGCAGGTGGGGTCAGCCCCAGCATTTT.

V usage is TRBV28 and J usage is TRBJ1-1, with D possibly TRBD1 on 5 matching bases. The CDR3 has 15 residues. Germline values: CDR1 MDHEN, CDR2 SYDVKM. V dropped 7 bases and J dropped 1 base, with 16 bases sitting between them. Here the CDR3 reads CASTRGEGPNTEAFF. CDR3 DNA: TGTGCCAGCACCCGGGGGGAGGGGCCGAACACTGAAGCTTTCTTT.

This sequence joins TRBV18 and TRBJ1-3; maybe TRBD1 (6 bases). The germline gives CDR1 KGHSH, CDR2 LQKENI. Between the trimmed V and J ends, which lost 0 bases and 0 bases, there was a span of 9 bases. CDR3 length: 16 residues. For the CDR3, the DNA is TGTGCCAGCTCACCACCCGGACAGTCCTCTGGAAACACCATATATTTT. This gives the protein CASSPPGQSSGNTIYF.

The chain is built from TRBV11-2 and TRBJ1-5, with a tentative D call TRBD1 (5 bases). Trimming cost V 3 bases and J 9 bases, with 12 bases left between them. Germline CDR1 reads SGHAT; CDR2 reads FQNNGV. The CDR3 totals 13 residues. DNA of the CDR3: TGTGCCAGCAGCTTTCAGGGCGACGGGCCCCAGCATTTT. It yields the protein CASSFQGDGPQHF.

CDR3 nucleotide sequence: TGCGCCAGCAGCCCAGGGGGTCCTCTCAACACTGAAGCTTTCTTT. This sequence encodes CASSPGGPLNTEAFF. The chain couples TRBV5-1 to TRBJ1-1, with TRBD1 matching 7 bases. Germline V gene sequence: CDR1 SGHRS, CDR2 YFSETQ. The CDR3 runs to 15 residues. V lost 4 bases to trimming and J lost 2 bases; unmatched junction nucleotides: 8.

The chain links TRBV19 to TRBJ2-7, with 15 bases aligning to TRBD2. CDR3 length: 16 residues. Germline CDR1 and CDR2: LNHDA and SQIVND (reference sequence). With V trimmed by 4 bases and J by 6 bases, 7 bases remained unmatched. CDR3: CASSTGLAGGSSEQYF. In DNA form, the CDR3 reads TGTGCCAGTAGTACGGGACTAGCGGGGGGAAGTAGCGAGCAGTACTTC.

V is TRBV2 and J is TRBJ2-5; TRBD2 agrees at 10 bases. Trimming cost V 9 bases and J 4 bases; bases outside gene matches: 8. CDR3 length equals 14 residues. CDR1 is SNHLY and CDR2 is FYNNEI in the germline V gene. The CDR3, as DNA: TGTGCCAGTCAGGCAGGACTAGCGGTAGAGACCCAGTACTTC. Its protein product is CASQAGLAVETQYF.

The V gene is TRBV7-9, the J gene TRBJ1-3; possible D gene TRBD1, 6 bases. Germline CDR1 and CDR2: SEHNR and FQNEAQ (reference sequence). CDR3 length: 17 residues. V lost 5 bases, J lost 0 bases, and 17 bases lay in between. CDR3 protein: CASSDPYRESSGNTIYF. CDR3 bases: TGTGCCAGCAGCGACCCTTACAGGGAGAGCTCTGGAAACACCATATATTTT. The whole variable domain, filled in from reference TRBV7-9 and TRBJ1-3, reads DTGVSQNPRHKITKRGQNVTFRCDPISEHNRLYWYRQTLGQGPEFLTYFQNEAQLEKSRLLSDRFSAERPKGSFSTLEIQRTEQGDSAMYLCASSDPYRESSGNTIYFGEGSWLTVV.

This clone was observed a single time. This chain uses TRBV11-2 with TRBJ1-4; D gene uncertain. The germline V gene encodes CDR1 SGHAT and CDR2 FQNNGV. The V end was cut by 5 bases, the J end by 8 bases, with 12 bases between. This CDR3 has 13 residues. The CDR3 region has the DNA TGTGCCAGCAGCCCCTCACTAGGGGAAAAACTGTTTTTT. This encodes CASSPSLGEKLFF.

The V call is TRBV3-1 (or the pseudogene TRBV3-2), the J call TRBJ2-5; the match to TRBD2 covers 12 bases. The CDR3 runs 16 residues. V gave up 5 bases and J gave up 7 bases; unmatched junction bases: 11. From germline, CDR1 is LGHDT and CDR2 YNNKEL (reference sequence). CDR3 sequence reads: CASSTGTSGSRGTQYF. CDR3 nucleotide sequence: TGTGCCAGCAGCACCGGGACTAGCGGGTCTCGGGGGACCCAGTACTTC.

DNA for the CDR3: TGTGCCAGCAGCTGGCGGATAGCGGGGGTCGATGAGCAGTTCTTC. Amino acids: CASSWRIAGVDEQFF. V usage is TRBV5-5 and J usage is TRBJ2-1; 9 bases agree with TRBD2. The junction had 9 bases not matched to a gene; V was cut back by 3 bases and J by 8 bases. The CDR3 is 15 amino acids. The germline V gene has CDR1 SGHKS and CDR2 YYEKEE (reference sequence).

The CDR3: CASSARGFMYEQYF. The CDR3 DNA sequence: TGTGCCAGCAGTGCTCGAGGTTTTATGTACGAGCAGTACTTC. V is TRBV28 and J is TRBJ2-7; D not certain. The CDR3 totals 14 residues. The germline V gene has CDR1 MDHEN and CDR2 SYDVKM. V lost 5 bases and J lost 4, with 15 bases in between.

The chain uses TRBV7-2 and TRBJ1-6; D is perhaps TRBD1 (6 bases). V gave up 8 bases and J gave up 9 bases, with 14 bases separating them. The germline gives CDR1 SGHTA, CDR2 FQGNSA. CDR3 length equals 13 residues. The DNA of the CDR3 is TGTGCCAGCGGGCTACAGGGAACTTCACCCCTCCACTTT. Translating it yields CASGLQGTSPLHF. The whole variable domain, filled in from reference TRBV7-2 and TRBJ1-6, reads GAGVSQSPSNKVTEKGKDVELRCDPISGHTALYWYRQSLGQGLEFLIYFQGNSAPDKSGLPSDRFSAERTGGSVSTLTIQRTQQEDSAVYLCASGLQGTSPLHFGNGTRLTVT.

The chain employs TRBV12-3 or TRBV12-4 and TRBJ1-5; TRBD1 might be the D (6 bases). Trimming shortened V by 5 bases and J by 6 bases, and 8 bases separated the two germline ends. This CDR3 spans 12 amino acids. CDR3 nucleotide sequence: TGTGCCAGCAGTAACAGGGCTCAGCCCCAGCATTTT. Its translation: CASSNRAQPQHF.

This chain joins TRBV29-1 and TRBJ1-2; D not resolved. This CDR3 has 11 residues. Per the germline V gene, CDR1 is SQVTM and CDR2 is ANQGSEA. The germline V and J ends were trimmed by 8 bases and 5 bases, with 12 bases remaining between them. CDR3 sequence: CSLGAEYGYTF. The DNA for the CDR3 is TGCAGCCTCGGAGCGGAATATGGCTACACCTTC.